The 27 T cell receptor beta chains below come from one sample, sequenced in a study of shared clonotypes between healthy human individuals (dated by TCRdb to the early 2020s). The library was produced with the immunoSEQ multiplex PCR assay. TCRdb stores this immuneACCESS table with in-frame sequences only. Part of the clones is absent; in the studies checked, under half of the shortfall reflects unresolved V genes, and no reason is known for the rest. The sample data list approximately 2.1 million clones, and over 90% of these were observed just once. About 0.41% of the sample lies in the top ten. The specimen sequenced was naive CD4+ T cells from PBMCs. The cell subset or site label on this specimen signifies: CD45RA+ positively selected. These receptors came from a man aged 18-30 years in good health. Some clones in this sample may be carry-over from other donors' samples.

The chain combines TRBV5-1 with TRBJ2-1; 10 nucleotides line up with TRBD2. CDR3 size: 15 residues. Per the germline V gene, CDR1 is SGHRS and CDR2 is YFSETQ. The ends lost 4 bases at V and 6 bases at J; junction bases unmatched: 7. DNA of the CDR3: TGCGCCAGCAGCCCCTCTAGCGGGGGACCCAATGAGCAGTTCTTC. As protein: CASSPSSGGPNEQFF.

The rearrangement links TRBV6-5 to TRBJ2-7; 9 bases are shared with TRBD1. V shed 6 bases, J shed 5 bases, and the junction held 11 bases outside the gene matches. Germline V gene data show CDR1 as MNHEY and CDR2 as SVGAGI. The CDR3 contains 15 residues. CDR3 sequence reads: CASRPVRTGVNEQYF. The CDR3 region has the DNA TGTGCCAGCAGGCCCGTCAGGACAGGGGTCAACGAGCAGTACTTC.

This sequence joins TRBV7-9 and TRBJ1-2; 7 positions match TRBD1. The CDR3 runs to 16 residues. The V segment lost 5 bases and the J segment 0 bases; nucleotides outside the gene matches: 9. The V gene's germline CDR1 is SEHNR and CDR2 FQNEAQ (reference sequence). CDR3 DNA sequence: TGTGCCAGCAGCCCGCCTCCAGGGGGGCCTAACTATGGCTACACCTTC. Amino acids: CASSPPPGGPNYGYTF.

This clone was seen only a few times. Additional DNA sequences in this sample encode the identical CDR3. This rearrangement joins TRBV5-1 to TRBJ1-1; 7 nucleotides line up with TRBD1. This CDR3 has 14 residues. V was clipped by 1 base and J by 3 bases; unmatched bases: 3. Germline V lookup: CDR1 SGHRS, CDR2 YFSETQ. CDR3 sequence reads: CASSLPQGDTEAFF. DNA of the CDR3: TGCGCCAGCAGCTTGCCGCAGGGGGACACTGAAGCTTTCTTT.

V is TRBV9 and J is TRBJ2-1, with TRBD2 matching over 7 bases. The length of the CDR3 is 14 residues. J was trimmed by 9 bases and V by 4 bases; bases with no gene match: 10. Germline lookup yields CDR1 SGDLS and CDR2 YYNGEE. CDR3 in DNA: TGTGCCAGCAGCCTGCGGAGCGGGACGGGTGAGCAGTTCTTC. As protein: CASSLRSGTGEQFF. The entire variable domain, with the rest obtained from reference TRBV9 and TRBJ2-1, is as follows: DSGVTQTPKHLITATGQRVTLRCSPRSGDLSVYWYQQSLDQGLQFLIQYYNGEERAKGNILERFSAQQFPDLHSELNLSSLELGDSALYFCASSLRSGTGEQFFGPGTRLTVL.

The V gene is TRBV4-1, the J gene TRBJ2-1; 7 nucleotides agree with TRBD2. Germline V gene data show CDR1 as MGHRA and CDR2 as YSYEKL. The CDR3 contains 15 residues. V lost 4 bases, J lost 4 bases, and 7 bases stayed unmatched. This CDR3 reads CASSRGEGGYNEQFF. The CDR3 DNA reads as TGCGCCAGCAGCCGAGGGGAGGGCGGTTACAATGAGCAGTTCTTC.

V usage is TRBV6-6 and J usage is TRBJ2-7; possibly TRBD1 for D (5 bases). The ends were cut back, 2 bases at V and 0 bases at J, with 14 bases in the middle. Germline-derived CDR1 and CDR2 are MNHNY and SVGAGI (reference sequence). The length of the CDR3 is 16 residues. CDR3 DNA sequence: TGTGCCAGCAGTTACCTTGGCACAGGACGCTCCTACGAGCAGTACTTC. It translates to CASSYLGTGRSYEQYF.

The chain links TRBV13 to TRBJ1-1; weak D call: TRBD1 (5 bases). The germline gives CDR1 PRHDT, CDR2 FYEKMQ (reference sequence). V was shortened by 2 bases and J by 6 bases, with 16 bases between the two germline ends. The CDR3 runs to 15 residues. The DNA for the CDR3 is TGTGCCAGCAGCTTAAGGTTGACAGTAGCCGCTGAAGCTTTCTTT. This sequence encodes CASSLRLTVAAEAFF.

This chain joins TRBV7-9 and TRBJ2-2; 8 bases agree with TRBD2. This CDR3 is built from 16 residues. V gave up 1 base and J gave up 2 bases; unmatched junction bases: 3. Germline V lookup: CDR1 SEHNR, CDR2 FQNEAQ (reference sequence). CDR3 sequence: CASSLGSGTNTGELFF. CDR3 bases: TGTGCCAGCAGCTTAGGTAGCGGGACTAACACCGGGGAGCTGTTTTTT.

The V gene is TRBV27, the J gene TRBJ2-7; 8 bases agree with TRBD2. From germline, CDR1 is MNHEY and CDR2 SMNVEV (reference sequence). The CDR3 totals 14 residues. V trimming: 6 bases; J trimming: 7 bases; junction bases outside the gene matches: 11. CDR3 protein: CASSPTGLAREQYF. In DNA, the CDR3 is TGTGCCAGCAGCCCTACCGGACTAGCCCGTGAGCAGTACTTC.

CDR3 sequence (DNA): TGTGCCAGCAGTATTGGCGGGAACTACGAGCAGTACTTC. This sequence encodes CASSIGGNYEQYF. The chain couples TRBV2 to TRBJ2-5; D possibly corresponds to TRBD2 (6 bases). Gene TRBJ2-7 matches the end of the DNA better, so the J call may be wrong. The CDR3 length is 13 residues. Germline CDR1 reads SNHLY; CDR2 reads FYNNEI.

V and J are TRBV4-2 and TRBJ2-3, with D perhaps TRBD2 (6 bases). This CDR3 spans 16 amino acids. Per germline, CDR1 LGHNA and CDR2 YNFKEQ. Trimming stripped 0 bases from V and 2 bases from J, with 12 bases between. CDR3 DNA: TGTGCCAGCAGCCAAGATCGGGAGCCCTACACAGATACGCAGTATTTT. This sequence encodes CASSQDREPYTDTQYF.

This clone has just a few counts. V gene TRBV5-6 combines with J gene TRBJ1-1; TRBD1 might be the D (6 bases). The CDR3 is 15 amino acids. Trimming took 6 bases from V and 3 from J, leaving 18 bases between them. Germline V gives CDR1 SGHDT, CDR2 YYEEEE. The CDR3 here is CASTTPQGTDTEAFF. CDR3 coding DNA: TGTGCCAGCACCACCCCCCAGGGGACTGACACTGAAGCTTTCTTT. Together with reference TRBV5-6 and TRBJ1-1, the CDR3 gives the full variable domain: DAGVTQSPTHLIKTRGQQVTLRCSPKSGHDTVSWYQQALGQGPQFIFQYYEEEERQRGNFPDRFSGHQFPNYSSELNVNALLLGDSALYLCASTTPQGTDTEAFFGQGTRLTVV.

The V and J genes are TRBV5-1 and TRBJ1-6; D is ambiguous. Germline CDR1 reads SGHRS; CDR2 reads YFSETQ. CDR3 length: 13 residues. The V end was cut by 1 base, the J end by 11 bases, with 10 bases between. The CDR3 nucleotides read TGCGCCAGCAGCTTGAAAGGAGGGACACCCCTCCACTTT. It specifies CASSLKGGTPLHF.

The chain has TRBV5-4 and TRBJ2-3, with D hard to call. Germline V gives CDR1 SGHNT, CDR2 YYREEE (reference sequence). V was pared by 3 bases and J by 6 bases, with 11 bases between. The CDR3 is 13 amino acids. The CDR3 DNA reads as TGTGCCAGCAGCTGGGCGGTCGGGGATACGCAGTATTTT. Encoded protein: CASSWAVGDTQYF.

The CDR3 here is CASSGGGGYGYTF. In nucleotides, the CDR3 is TGTGCCAGCAGCGGAGGGGGAGGCTATGGCTACACCTTC. This chain connects TRBV7-6 to TRBJ1-2, with a weak D call TRBD1 (6 bases). The CDR3 is 13 residues long. With 5 bases removed from V and 4 bases from J, the gap between germline ends came to 11 bases. CDR1 and CDR2 from the germline V gene are SGHVS and FNYEAQ.

This clone was observed a few times. The V gene is TRBV10-3, the J gene TRBJ1-1; TRBD1 agrees at 7 bases. J lost 0 bases, V lost 8 bases, and 6 bases had no gene match. Germline V gene lookup returns CDR1 ENHRY and CDR2 SYGVKD. The CDR3 has 14 residues. In DNA, the CDR3 is TGTGCCATCGCGAGAGGGGGCCTGAACACTGAAGCTTTCTTT. This encodes CAIARGGLNTEAFF.

V gene TRBV27 combines with J gene TRBJ2-7; D is unclear. The ends were cut back, 3 bases at V and 3 bases at J, with 15 bases in the middle. Germline V lookup: CDR1 MNHEY, CDR2 SMNVEV (reference sequence). The CDR3 totals 15 residues. This CDR3 reads CASSLTGPSFYEQYF. The CDR3 DNA reads as TGTGCCAGCAGTTTGACCGGGCCCAGCTTCTACGAGCAGTACTTC.

This clone has only one observation. The rearrangement joins TRBV27 to TRBJ2-1; D may be TRBD2 (7 bases). V was shortened by 6 bases and J by 5 bases, with 20 bases between the two germline ends. This CDR3 contains 16 residues. The germline gives CDR1 MNHEY, CDR2 SMNVEV (reference sequence). The CDR3 spells CASSPLGAGVDNEQFF. The CDR3 bases are TGTGCCAGCAGCCCTTTGGGGGCGGGAGTGGACAATGAGCAGTTCTTC.

The chain has TRBV9 and TRBJ2-7; possibly TRBD2 for D (6 bases). V was clipped by 0 bases and J by 0 bases, with 13 bases between them. The germline CDR1 and CDR2 sequences are SGDLS and YYNGEE. CDR3 length: 16 residues. Here the CDR3 reads CASSVAVGGVSYEQYF. The CDR3 bases are TGTGCCAGCAGCGTAGCTGTTGGCGGGGTCTCCTACGAGCAGTACTTC.

The rearrangement uses TRBV19 and TRBJ2-7; possibly TRBD1 or TRBD2 for D (5 bases each). V lost 7 bases and J lost 0, with 13 bases in between. The CDR3 spans 14 residues. Germline loops: CDR1 LNHDA, CDR2 SQIVND (reference sequence). This CDR3 reads CASTRAGTSYEQYF. As DNA, the CDR3 is TGTGCCAGTACCCGAGCAGGGACCTCCTACGAGCAGTACTTC.

This rearrangement joins TRBV7-2 to TRBJ1-2, with D unresolved. The CDR3 totals 15 residues. In germline, CDR1 is SGHTA, CDR2 FQGNSA. V shed 7 bases and J shed 4 bases, with 19 bases lying between them. In DNA, the CDR3 is TGTGCCAGCACCCAAGGAGGAGGGCAGAGCTATGGCTACACCTTC. It is translated as CASTQGGGQSYGYTF.

This sequence joins TRBV29-1 and TRBJ2-7; TRBD2 aligns across 9 bases. J lost 6 bases, V lost 0 bases, and 12 bases had no gene match. There are 16 residues in the CDR3. Germline-derived CDR1 and CDR2 are SQVTM and ANQGSEA. The CDR3 reads CSVEDRSAGGPFEQYF. The CDR3 DNA reads as TGCAGCGTTGAAGATAGGTCAGCGGGAGGCCCTTTCGAGCAGTACTTC.

The chain has TRBV28 and TRBJ2-7; 7 nucleotides agree with TRBD1. Germline trimming cut 2 bases from V and 3 bases from J; bases unmatched to any gene: 7. The CDR3 runs 15 residues. The V gene's germline CDR1 is MDHEN and CDR2 SYDVKM. The DNA of the CDR3 is TGTGCCAGCAGTTTAGCGGACAGGTACATCTACGAGCAGTACTTC. Encoded protein: CASSLADRYIYEQYF.

The chain recombines TRBV5-1 with TRBJ2-1; the D is unclear. The CDR3 contains 14 residues. V was shortened by 1 base and J by 3 bases, with 8 bases between the two germline ends. Germline V gene lookup returns CDR1 SGHRS and CDR2 YFSETQ. CDR3 in amino acids: CASSLWESYNEQFF. CDR3 DNA: TGCGCCAGCAGCTTGTGGGAAAGCTACAATGAGCAGTTCTTC.

With respect to this clone: Other nucleotide sequences from this sample produce the same CDR3. V usage is TRBV19 and J usage is TRBJ1-2; tentatively, D is TRBD1 (6 bases). The CDR3 is made up of 12 amino acids. V was clipped by 9 bases and J by 2 bases, with 10 bases between them. Germline CDR1 reads LNHDA; CDR2 reads SQIVND (reference sequence). The CDR3 DNA sequence: TGTGCCAGCCGAGACAGGAACTATGGCTACACCTTC. Translated: CASRDRNYGYTF.

This clone was seen once. The chain is built from TRBV28 and TRBJ1-1, with unresolved D. Looked up from germline, CDR1 is MDHEN and CDR2 is SYDVKM. The CDR3 length is 13 residues. Trimming pared 1 base from V and 7 bases from J, leaving 10 bases between. Here the CDR3 DNA reads TGTGCCAGCAGTTTATCCGGAGTTAATGAAGCTTTCTTT. Its protein is CASSLSGVNEAFF.